This passage covers 32 T cell receptor beta chains from one sample sequenced in a study of control samples from healthy donors and cancer patients. Sequenced by immunoSEQ multiplex PCR; TCRdb stores in-frame clones only, minus some. The data hold just over 150,000 clones, with around 96% observed a single time. The sequenced sample consisted of blood. These TCRs come from a woman between 40 and 55 years old in good health.

This sequence joins TRBV4-2 and TRBJ1-3; D is uncertain. The CDR3 length is 18 residues. V was clipped by 4 bases and J by 0 bases, with 19 bases between them. Germline V gene sequence: CDR1 LGHNA, CDR2 YNFKEQ. CDR3 in amino acids: CASSRQGQVAGSGNTIYF. CDR3 DNA: TGTGCCAGCAGCCGCCAAGGGCAAGTAGCGGGCTCTGGAAACACCATATATTTT.

The chain uses TRBV20-1 and TRBJ2-1, with 10 bases identical to TRBD2. This CDR3 is 14 amino acids long. The J segment lost 5 bases and the V segment lost 3 bases, leaving 4 bases of the junction unmatched. Germline CDR1 is DFQATT and CDR2 is SNEGSKA (reference sequence). The CDR3: CSASKGLADNEQFF. CDR3 in DNA: TGCAGTGCTAGTAAAGGACTAGCGGACAATGAGCAGTTCTTC.

The chain employs TRBV12-3 or TRBV12-4 and TRBJ1-5; D is uncertain. Trimming stripped 3 bases from V and 7 bases from J, with 7 bases between. CDR3 size: 12 residues. This chain's CDR3 is CASSLVPQPQHF. The CDR3 DNA sequence: TGTGCCAGCAGTTTGGTGCCGCAGCCCCAGCATTTT.

The chain couples TRBV5-6 to TRBJ2-7; TRBD1 matches at 11 bases. The CDR3 runs 16 residues. Germline CDR1 reads SGHDT; CDR2 reads YYEEEE. J gave up 4 bases and V 5 bases, and 11 bases lay outside the gene matches. CDR3 DNA sequence: TGTGCCAGCAGTTTTTACCGGGACAGGGGGTTGTACGAGCAGTACTTC. The encoded protein is CASSFYRDRGLYEQYF.

V gene TRBV7-6 combines with J gene TRBJ2-2; D might be TRBD1 (7 bases). Germline lookup yields CDR1 SGHVS and CDR2 FNYEAQ. This CDR3 has 17 amino acids. V gave up 1 base and J gave up 4 bases, with 16 bases separating them. CDR3 nucleotides: TGTGCCAGCAGCTTAGAATTGGAGGGGGCGGGCACCGGGGAGCTGTTTTTT. It encodes CASSLELEGAGTGELFF.

J is TRBJ1-6 and V is TRBV27, with TRBD1 as a possible D gene (5 bases). CDR3 length equals 14 residues. CDR1 MNHEY and CDR2 SMNVEV come from the germline V gene (reference sequence). Trimming removed 5 bases from V and 5 bases from J, with 10 bases in between. As DNA, the CDR3 is TGTGCCAGCAGTAGCGGGGCGAATAATTCACCCCTCCACTTT. Its protein is CASSSGANNSPLHF.

This clone showed up just once. This rearrangement joins TRBV7-9 to TRBJ1-2, with D unclear. The V gene's germline CDR1 is SEHNR and CDR2 FQNEAQ (reference sequence). V lost 8 bases to trimming and J lost 7 bases, with 23 bases between them. The CDR3 has 15 residues. The CDR3 loop is CASGMIAVKEGGYTF. CDR3 sequence (DNA): TGTGCCAGCGGGATGATCGCTGTGAAGGAGGGTGGCTACACCTTC.

This clone was detected once. This chain joins TRBV7-2 and TRBJ2-7; TRBD2 matches at 8 bases. J was trimmed by 7 bases and V by 2 bases; bases with no gene match: 16. The CDR3 is made up of 17 amino acids. Germline CDR1 is SGHTA and CDR2 is FQGNSA. DNA for the CDR3: TGTGCCAGCAGCTTAAGTATCGGGGCGGGAGGAGTGGGAGAGCAGTACTTC. Protein sequence: CASSLSIGAGGVGEQYF.

This sequence joins TRBV20-1 and TRBJ2-5; possibly TRBD2 for D (6 bases). The length of the CDR3 is 11 residues. V dropped 2 bases and J dropped 7 bases, with 8 bases sitting between them. Germline-derived CDR1 and CDR2 are DFQATT and SNEGSKA (reference sequence). The CDR3 region has the DNA TGCAGTGCTAGAACCGGGGGGACCCAGTACTTC. Residues: CSARTGGTQYF.

The rearrangement joins TRBV5-1 to TRBJ1-2; D is ambiguous. With 1 base removed from V and 4 bases from J, the gap between germline ends came to 23 bases. The CDR3 runs 18 residues. Germline loops: CDR1 SGHRS, CDR2 YFSETQ. The CDR3 nucleotides are TGCGCCAGCAGCTTGTCTACCGGGCAGCTCAACTTTCTCTATGGCTACACCTTC. Translating gives CASSLSTGQLNFLYGYTF.

This chain links TRBV5-4 with TRBJ2-3; D might be TRBD2 (5 bases). Trimming stripped 4 bases from V and 2 bases from J, with 20 bases between. CDR1 SGHNT and CDR2 YYREEE come from the germline V gene (reference sequence). The CDR3 spans 17 residues. The CDR3 is CASSLFVRQDFTDTQYF. In DNA, the CDR3 is TGTGCCAGCAGCCTGTTTGTGAGGCAGGACTTCACAGATACGCAGTATTTT.

This chain connects TRBV7-9 to TRBJ1-2; D is uncertain. This CDR3 region has 14 residues. V dropped 2 bases and J dropped 5 bases, with 12 bases sitting between them. Germline V gene lookup returns CDR1 SEHNR and CDR2 FQNEAQ (reference sequence). Here the CDR3 reads CASSLTGKAYGYTF. CDR3 DNA: TGTGCCAGCAGCTTAACTGGGAAGGCGTATGGCTACACCTTC.

This chain links TRBV6-5 with TRBJ1-2, with 10 bases aligning to TRBD1. The CDR3 totals 15 residues. Losses at the gene ends were 2 bases for V and 2 bases for J; bases not matched to a gene: 2. The germline V gene encodes CDR1 MNHEY and CDR2 SVGAGI. The CDR3 region has the DNA TGTGCCAGCAGTTACCGGGGACAGGGGAACTATGGCTACACCTTC. The encoded protein is CASSYRGQGNYGYTF.

The chain has TRBV9 and TRBJ1-1, with TRBD1 as a possible D gene (6 bases). Germline V gene sequence: CDR1 SGDLS, CDR2 YYNGEE. Trimming pared 0 bases from V and 2 bases from J, leaving 17 bases between. The CDR3 contains 17 residues. CDR3 loop: CASSVGRGGLPNTEAFF. The DNA of the CDR3 is TGTGCCAGCAGCGTAGGTCGAGGGGGACTTCCCAACACTGAAGCTTTCTTT.

V usage is TRBV4-3 and J usage is TRBJ2-3; TRBD2 agrees at 15 bases. V lost 5 bases to trimming and J lost 4 bases; unmatched junction nucleotides: 7. The germline gives CDR1 LGHNA, CDR2 YSLEER. The CDR3 runs 17 residues. CDR3 residues: CASSKRTSGRGADTQYF. CDR3 in DNA: TGCGCCAGCAGCAAAAGGACTAGCGGGAGGGGGGCAGATACGCAGTATTTT.

The V gene is TRBV2, the J gene TRBJ1-1; a possible D gene is TRBD1 (5 bases). V lost 4 bases, J lost 0 bases, and 15 bases lay in between. CDR1 SNHLY and CDR2 FYNNEI come from the germline V gene. The CDR3 runs to 16 residues. This CDR3 reads CASSVGGGRLNTEAFF. DNA for the CDR3: TGTGCCAGCAGTGTTGGGGGAGGCCGGTTGAACACTGAAGCTTTCTTT.

The gene calls are TRBV19 and TRBJ1-4; possible D gene TRBD1, 5 bases. With 5 bases removed from V and 0 bases from J, the gap between germline ends came to 25 bases. The length of the CDR3 is 20 residues. Germline V CDR1 and CDR2: LNHDA, SQIVND (reference sequence). The CDR3 loop is CASSPPDRFRLLATNEKLFF. The DNA of the CDR3 is TGTGCCAGTAGTCCCCCCGACAGATTCAGACTTCTGGCAACTAATGAAAAACTGTTTTTT. The full variable domain, with the rest looked up from reference TRBV19 and TRBJ1-4, is DGGITQSPKYLFRKEGQNVTLSCEQNLNHDAMYWYRQDPGQGLRLIYYSQIVNDFQKGDIAEGYSVSREKKESFPLTVTSAQKNPTAFYLCASSPPDRFRLLATNEKLFFGSGTQLSVL.

The V gene is TRBV19, the J gene TRBJ1-1, with D possibly TRBD1 on 5 matching bases. Trimming stripped 5 bases from V and 2 bases from J, with 15 bases between. This CDR3 has 15 amino acids. Germline values: CDR1 LNHDA, CDR2 SQIVND (reference sequence). The CDR3 here is CASSLEPGPNTEAFF. The CDR3 nucleotides read TGTGCCAGTAGTCTCGAGCCGGGACCTAACACTGAAGCTTTCTTT.

This clone appeared once. V and J are TRBV3-1 (or the pseudogene TRBV3-2) and TRBJ1-2; unclear D gene. The CDR3 is 12 amino acids. Trimming shortened V by 0 bases and J by 5 bases, and 4 bases separated the two germline ends. Germline lookup yields CDR1 LGHDT and CDR2 YNNKEL (reference sequence). CDR3 nucleotides: TGTGCCAGCAGCCAAGAGATTTATGGCTACACCTTC. This encodes CASSQEIYGYTF.

The chain uses TRBV7-9 and TRBJ1-4, with D perhaps TRBD1 (5 bases). Trimming left V 6 bases short and J 0 bases short, with 11 bases between. Germline-derived CDR1 and CDR2 are SEHNR and FQNEAQ (reference sequence). The CDR3 contains 15 residues. CDR3 nucleotides: TGTGCCAGCAGTCAAGAGGGGACAACTAATGAAAAACTGTTTTTT. Translation gives CASSQEGTTNEKLFF.

The V and J genes are TRBV19 and TRBJ2-2; the D is unclear. The CDR3 loop spans 15 amino acids. Trimming took off 9 bases at V and 0 bases at J, with 14 bases between the two ends. Germline CDR1 reads LNHDA; CDR2 reads SQIVND (reference sequence). The DNA for the CDR3 is TGTGCCAGCTCCAATGGACCGACGAACACCGGGGAGCTGTTTTTT. The encoded protein is CASSNGPTNTGELFF.

This chain links TRBV6-5 with TRBJ2-7; D is uncertain. Trimming removed 2 bases at V and 1 base at J, with 6 bases between. CDR3 length equals 13 residues. In germline, CDR1 is MNHEY, CDR2 SVGAGI. CDR3 amino acids: CASSYTESYEQYF. CDR3 DNA sequence: TGTGCCAGCAGTTACACCGAGTCCTACGAGCAGTACTTC.

V gene TRBV9 combines with J gene TRBJ2-3; D may be TRBD2 (6 bases). CDR1 and CDR2 from the germline V gene are SGDLS and YYNGEE. V gave up 2 bases and J gave up 5 bases, with 15 bases separating them. CDR3 length: 15 amino acids. The CDR3 is CASSVNPGTEDTQYF. CDR3 in DNA: TGTGCCAGCAGCGTTAATCCCGGGACTGAAGATACGCAGTATTTT. The variable domain in full, completed from reference TRBV9 and TRBJ2-3, reads DSGVTQTPKHLITATGQRVTLRCSPRSGDLSVYWYQQSLDQGLQFLIQYYNGEERAKGNILERFSAQQFPDLHSELNLSSLELGDSALYFCASSVNPGTEDTQYFGPGTRLTVL.

The rearrangement joins TRBV19 to TRBJ1-5, with D possibly matching TRBD1 (6 bases). Germline loops: CDR1 LNHDA, CDR2 SQIVND (reference sequence). CDR3 length: 16 amino acids. V was clipped by 4 bases and J by 6 bases, with 19 bases between them. The CDR3 nucleotides are TGTGCCAGTAGTAGGGAACAACCAGGGGTAAGTCAGCCCCAGCATTTT. Its protein is CASSREQPGVSQPQHF.

J is TRBJ1-2 and V is TRBV15; TRBD1 matches 7 bases. The germline CDR1 and CDR2 sequences are LNHNV and YYDKDF (reference sequence). The V segment lost 4 bases and the J segment 7 bases; nucleotides outside the gene matches: 3. This CDR3 region has 12 residues. CDR3 sequence (DNA): TGTGCCACCAGCAAGAACAGGGGTGGCTACACCTTC. This encodes CATSKNRGGYTF.

This clone was seen just once. The V and J genes are TRBV29-1 and TRBJ1-1; tentative D call: TRBD1 (5 bases). Germline CDR1 reads SQVTM; CDR2 reads ANQGSEA. V dropped 6 bases and J dropped 3 bases, with 14 bases sitting between them. CDR3 length: 13 amino acids. The CDR3 loop reads CSVAIGAYTEAFF. The CDR3, as DNA: TGCAGCGTCGCCATAGGGGCTTACACTGAAGCTTTCTTT. The entire variable domain, with the rest obtained from reference TRBV29-1 and TRBJ1-1, is as follows: SAVISQKPSRDICQRGTSLTIQCQVDSQVTMMFWYRQQPGQSLTLIATANQGSEATYESGFVIDKFPISRPNLTFSTLTVSNMSPEDSSIYLCSVAIGAYTEAFFGQGTRLTVV.

The chain carries TRBV20-1 and TRBJ2-1, with D unresolved. V was pared by 3 bases and J by 0 bases, with 15 bases between. This CDR3 spans 16 amino acids. Per germline, CDR1 DFQATT and CDR2 SNEGSKA (reference sequence). CDR3 loop: CSASNPRRSSYNEQFF. The CDR3 DNA reads as TGCAGTGCTAGTAATCCCCGGCGTTCCTCCTACAATGAGCAGTTCTTC.

The chain links TRBV24-1 to TRBJ1-5; 7 nucleotides align to TRBD1. Trimming cost V 1 base and J 0 bases; bases outside gene matches: 5. Germline V lookup: CDR1 KGHDR, CDR2 SFDVKD. The CDR3 loop spans 17 amino acids. The CDR3 is CATSDLRTGVSNQPQHF. The CDR3 region has the DNA TGTGCCACCAGTGATTTACGGACAGGAGTTAGCAATCAGCCCCAGCATTTT.

This sequence joins TRBV15 and TRBJ1-2; no firm D call. The CDR3 runs to 14 residues. Germline CDR1 reads LNHNV; CDR2 reads YYDKDF (reference sequence). V was cut by 0 bases and J by 7 bases, with 12 bases left in between. CDR3 DNA sequence: TGTGCCACCAGCAGAGATGCGACGGGTGGTGGCTACACCTTC. This translates into CATSRDATGGGYTF.

V usage is TRBV7-2 and J usage is TRBJ2-3, with a weak D call TRBD2 (5 bases). The ends were cut back, 3 bases at V and 0 bases at J, with 7 bases in the middle. The CDR3 is made up of 14 amino acids. Germline CDR1 is SGHTA and CDR2 is FQGNSA. CDR3 bases: TGTGCCAGCAGCTTTCGGGATAGCACAGATACGCAGTATTTT. It translates to CASSFRDSTDTQYF. Looking up the rest from reference TRBV7-2 and TRBJ2-3 gives the full variable domain: GAGVSQSPSNKVTEKGKDVELRCDPISGHTALYWYRQSLGQGLEFLIYFQGNSAPDKSGLPSDRFSAERTGGSVSTLTIQRTQQEDSAVYLCASSFRDSTDTQYFGPGTRLTVL.

CDR3 region: CASSLRRGQSFSLHF. The CDR3 DNA is TGTGCCAGCAGTCTCAGGCGAGGACAGTCCTTCTCCCTCCACTTT. The rearrangement uses TRBV27 and TRBJ1-6; D is perhaps TRBD1 (6 bases). The CDR3 has 15 amino acids. V was trimmed by 5 bases and J by 14 bases, leaving 22 bases between them. Germline-derived CDR1 and CDR2 are MNHEY and SMNVEV (reference sequence).

The chain uses TRBV6-5 and TRBJ1-5; D is perhaps TRBD1 (5 bases). The CDR3 runs to 15 residues. CDR1 MNHEY and CDR2 SVGAGI come from the germline V gene. V shed 5 bases and J shed 7 bases, with 18 bases lying between them. The DNA of the CDR3 is TGTGCCAGCAGTCCTCTGGGGGGTCTGGACCAGCCCCAGCATTTT. As protein: CASSPLGGLDQPQHF.